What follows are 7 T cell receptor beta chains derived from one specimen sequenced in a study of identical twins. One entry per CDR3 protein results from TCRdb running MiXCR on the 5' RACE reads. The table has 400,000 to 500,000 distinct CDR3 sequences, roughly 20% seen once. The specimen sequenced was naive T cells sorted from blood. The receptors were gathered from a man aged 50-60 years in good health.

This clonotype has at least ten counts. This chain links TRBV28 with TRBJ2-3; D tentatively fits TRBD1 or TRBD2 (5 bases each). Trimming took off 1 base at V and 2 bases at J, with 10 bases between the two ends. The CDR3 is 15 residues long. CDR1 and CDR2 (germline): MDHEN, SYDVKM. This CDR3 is CASSLFEGITDTQYF. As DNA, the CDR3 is TGTGCCAGCAGTTTATTTGAGGGGATCACAGATACGCAGTATTTT. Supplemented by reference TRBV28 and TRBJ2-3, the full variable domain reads DVKVTQSSRYLVKRTGEKVFLECVQDMDHENMFWYRQDPGLGLRLIYFSYDVKMKEKGDIPEGYSVSREKKERFSLILESASTNQTSMYLCASSLFEGITDTQYFGPGTRLTVL.

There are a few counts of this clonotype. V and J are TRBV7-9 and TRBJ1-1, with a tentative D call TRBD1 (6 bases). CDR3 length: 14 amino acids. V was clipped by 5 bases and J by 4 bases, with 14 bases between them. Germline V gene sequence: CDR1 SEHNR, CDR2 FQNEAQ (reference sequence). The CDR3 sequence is CASSPGDFGTEAFF. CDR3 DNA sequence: TGTGCCAGCAGCCCAGGGGACTTCGGCACTGAAGCTTTCTTT.

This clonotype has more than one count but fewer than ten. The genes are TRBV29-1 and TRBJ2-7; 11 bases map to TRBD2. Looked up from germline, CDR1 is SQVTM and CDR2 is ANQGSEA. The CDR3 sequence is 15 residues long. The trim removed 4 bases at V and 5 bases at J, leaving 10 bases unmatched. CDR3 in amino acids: CSVGNSGGAGHEQYF. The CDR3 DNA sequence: TGCAGCGTTGGGAATAGCGGGGGGGCTGGCCACGAGCAGTACTTC.

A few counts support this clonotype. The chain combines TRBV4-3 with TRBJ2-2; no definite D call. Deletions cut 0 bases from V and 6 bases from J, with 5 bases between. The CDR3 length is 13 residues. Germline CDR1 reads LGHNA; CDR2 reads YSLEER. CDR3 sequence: CASSQEAPGELFF. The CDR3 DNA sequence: TGCGCCAGCAGCCAAGAAGCTCCCGGGGAGCTGTTTTTT.

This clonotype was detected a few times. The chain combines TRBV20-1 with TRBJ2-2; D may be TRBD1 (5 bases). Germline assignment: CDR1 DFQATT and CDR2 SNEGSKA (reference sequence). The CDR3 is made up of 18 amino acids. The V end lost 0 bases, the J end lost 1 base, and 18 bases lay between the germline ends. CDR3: CSARDRTKVLMNTGELFF. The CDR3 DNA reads TGCAGTGCTAGAGATCGGACAAAGGTGTTGATGAACACCGGGGAGCTGTTTTTT.

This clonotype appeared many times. CDR3 protein: CASSLGLDVSYEQYF. CDR3 DNA sequence: TGTGCCAGCAGCTTGGGGTTGGACGTCTCCTACGAGCAGTACTTC. The genes are TRBV5-5 and TRBJ2-7; D gene uncertain. This CDR3 contains 15 residues. Trimming removed 0 bases from V and 0 bases from J, with 10 bases in between. CDR1 and CDR2 (germline): SGHKS, YYEKEE (reference sequence).

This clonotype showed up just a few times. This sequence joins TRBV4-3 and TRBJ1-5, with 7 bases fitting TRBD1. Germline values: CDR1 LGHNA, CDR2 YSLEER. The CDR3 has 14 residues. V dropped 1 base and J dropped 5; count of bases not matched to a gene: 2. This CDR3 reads CASSQGQGHQPQHF. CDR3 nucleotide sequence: TGCGCCAGCAGCCAAGGACAGGGCCATCAGCCCCAGCATTTT.